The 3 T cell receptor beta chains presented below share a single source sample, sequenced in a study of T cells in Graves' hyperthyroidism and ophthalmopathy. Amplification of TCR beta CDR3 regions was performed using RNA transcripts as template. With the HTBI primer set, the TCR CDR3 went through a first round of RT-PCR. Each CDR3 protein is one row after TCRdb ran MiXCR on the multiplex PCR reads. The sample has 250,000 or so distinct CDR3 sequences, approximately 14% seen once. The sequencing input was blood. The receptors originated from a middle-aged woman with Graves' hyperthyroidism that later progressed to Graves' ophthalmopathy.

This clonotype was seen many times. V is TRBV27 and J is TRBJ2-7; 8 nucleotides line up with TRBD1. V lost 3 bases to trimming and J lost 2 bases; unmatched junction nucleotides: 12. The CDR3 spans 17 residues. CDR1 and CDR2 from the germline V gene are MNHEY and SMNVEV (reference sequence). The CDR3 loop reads CASSFTAGQGLTYEQYF. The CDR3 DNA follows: TGTGCCAGCAGTTTCACGGCAGGACAGGGACTTACCTACGAGCAGTACTTC.

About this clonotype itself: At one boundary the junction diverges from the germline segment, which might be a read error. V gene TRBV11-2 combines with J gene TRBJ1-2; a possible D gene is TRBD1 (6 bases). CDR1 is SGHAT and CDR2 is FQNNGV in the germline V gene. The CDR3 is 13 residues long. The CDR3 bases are TGTGCCAGCAGCCCAACATCGGCGGGGGGCTACACATTC. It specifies CASSPTSAGGYTF.

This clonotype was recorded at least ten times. CDR3 DNA sequence: TGTGCCAGCAGCTTCTACGGGGATACCTACGAGCAGTACTTC. Amino acid sequence: CASSFYGDTYEQYF. The chain employs TRBV7-2 and TRBJ2-7, with D maybe TRBD2 (5 bases). Germline CDR1 SGHTA, CDR2 FQGNSA. The CDR3 contains 14 residues. V shed 3 bases and J shed 2 bases, with 11 bases lying between them.